The text below deals with one T cell receptor beta chain. Some clones are missing from TCRdb's copy, which holds only in-frame ones; the method was immunoSEQ multiplex PCR. The sample has about 400,000 clones; about 87% are singletons. The data originate from a study of blood T cell repertoires in COVID-19. As for the study in general: Sources were T cells, B-cell-depleted T cells, or PBMCs; the material itself was cDNA or gDNA.

All enrollees were roughly 18 to 89 years old and from fewer than 30 US areas. Categorization into cohorts depended on clinical history that participants reported. The receptor was derived from a woman aged 50 to 65 who had recovered from COVID-19. The specimen was PBMCs or T cells enriched from blood (not recorded which).

This CDR3 is CASSSLTGGLGYGYTF. CDR3 sequence (DNA): TGCGCCAGCAGCTCCCTGACAGGGGGATTGGGCTATGGCTACACCTTC. This chain uses TRBV5-1 with TRBJ1-2, with 9 bases matching TRBD1. This CDR3 has 16 amino acids. Per the germline V gene, CDR1 is SGHRS and CDR2 is YFSETQ. V shed 3 bases, J shed 4 bases, and the junction held 10 bases outside the gene matches.